A selection of T cell receptor beta chains follows, all from one sample in a study of T cell responses to AZD1222 COVID-19 vaccine. TCRdb keeps only in-frame clones here, not all; method: immunoSEQ multiplex PCR. The sample holds 120,000 or so clones; less than 90% are singletons and the top ten take approximately 30%. The input for sequencing was peripheral blood, taken on day 0 of AZD1222 vaccination. Source of these receptors: an adult in good health. CDR3s include the opening cysteine and the closing phenylalanine or tryptophan. The D gene is left open where the match is weak. Part of the rows lack a size; the others show once, few, many or a class for expanded clones.

>TRBJ1-6|.|16|TRBV6-5|.
CASSYPTTGGNSPLHF
TGTGCCAGCAGTTACCCCACCACGGGGGGAAATTCACCCCTCCACTTT
>TRBJ1-5|.|15|TRBV19|TRBD1
CASTEGQGSNQPQHF
TGTGCCAGTACGGAGGGACAGGGGAGCAATCAGCCCCAGCATTTT
>TRBJ2-7|.|15|TRBV28|.
CASSSHRGRYAEQYF
TGTGCCAGCAGTTCCCACCGTGGCAGATATGCCGAGCAGTACTTC
>TRBJ1-2|.|13|TRBV9|.
CASSAGQYYGYTF
TGTGCCAGCAGCGCCGGACAGTACTATGGCTACACCTTC
>TRBJ2-7|.|11|TRBV10-3|.
CAISQTYEQYF
TGTGCCATCAGTCAGACGTACGAGCAGTACTTC
>TRBJ1-2|.|16|TRBV6-1|.
CASSASGTSSNYGYTF
TGTGCCAGCAGTGCCTCCGGGACATCGTCTAACTATGGCTACACCTTC
>TRBJ1-5|.|15|TRBV10-3|TRBD1
CAISEGGQTNQPQHF
TGTGCCATCAGTGAGGGGGGACAGACTAATCAGCCCCAGCATTTT
>TRBJ2-7|once|14|TRBV2|.
CASSESSLSYEQYF
TGTGCCAGCAGTGAGTCCAGTCTCTCCTACGAGCAGTACTTC
>TRBJ2-7|.|13|TRBV30|TRBD1
CAWSVTGVYEQYF
TGTGCCTGGAGTGTAACAGGGGTCTACGAGCAGTACTTC
>TRBJ2-5|.|12|TRBV5-1|.
CASNDLGETQYF
TGCGCCAGTAACGACTTGGGGGAGACCCAGTACTTC
>TRBJ2-5|.|16|TRBV19|.
CASSIEASRDQETQYF
TGTGCCAGTAGTATAGAGGCCTCTAGAGACCAAGAGACCCAGTACTTC
>TRBJ2-2|.|14|TRBV5-1|.
CASRGALNTGELFF
TGCGCCAGCAGAGGGGCCTTAAACACCGGGGAGCTGTTTTTT
>TRBJ1-2|.|13|TRBV29-1|.
CSVGSGTGYGYTF
TGCAGCGTCGGTTCAGGGACTGGCTATGGCTACACCTTC
>TRBJ1-4|once|15|TRBV5-5|TRBD1
CASSLQGWANEKLFF
TGTGCCAGCAGCCTACAGGGGTGGGCTAATGAAAAACTGTTTTTT
>TRBJ1-2|.|14|TRBV6-1|.
CASSEGTAVYGYTF
TGTGCCAGCAGTGAAGGGACAGCAGTCTATGGCTACACCTTC
>TRBJ1-4|few|15|TRBV25-1|.
CASSNPTGAGEKLFF
TGTGCCAGCAGTAATCCCACCGGAGCGGGTGAAAAACTGTTTTTT
>TRBJ1-5|.|15|TRBV19|.
CASSLATGPNQPQHF
TGTGCCAGTAGTTTGGCGACAGGACCCAATCAGCCCCAGCATTTT
>TRBJ2-5|.|15|TRBV7-2|TRBD1
CASSLYRGAKETQYF
TGTGCCAGCAGCTTATACAGGGGGGCGAAAGAGACCCAGTACTTC
>TRBJ1-1|.|12|TRBV21-1|.
CAGSTGNTEAFF
TGTGCCGGATCGACAGGGAACACTGAAGCTTTCTTT
>TRBJ2-1|.|14|TRBV7-2|.
CASSLMSEKNEQFF
TGTGCCAGCAGCTTAATGTCAGAAAAAAATGAGCAGTTCTTC
>TRBJ1-1|.|15|TRBV18|TRBD1
CASSSGTGGDTEAFF
TGTGCCAGCTCATCAGGGACAGGGGGGGATACTGAAGCTTTCTTT
>TRBJ2-2|.|14|TRBV7-3|.
CASSSSTGTGELFF
TGTGCCAGCAGCTCTTCTACCGGCACCGGGGAGCTGTTTTTT
>TRBJ2-5|.|15|TRBV11-2|TRBD1
CASKWGEGAWETQYF
TGTGCCAGCAAGTGGGGCGAGGGGGCATGGGAGACCCAGTACTTC
>TRBJ2-2|few|14|TRBV7-7|.
CASSLGGSAGELFF
TGTGCCAGCAGCTTAGGGGGCAGCGCCGGGGAGCTGTTTTTT
>TRBJ2-2|.|16|TRBV18|TRBD2
CASSPIAGGAAGELFF
TGTGCCAGCTCACCAATAGCGGGAGGGGCCGCCGGGGAGCTGTTTTTT
>TRBJ2-3|.|15|TRBV6-5|.
CASSWSGMGTDTQYF
TGTGCCAGCAGTTGGAGTGGGATGGGCACAGATACGCAGTATTTT
>TRBJ2-7|.|13|TRBV5-4|.
CASSHEWGYEQYF
TGTGCCAGCAGCCACGAATGGGGGTACGAGCAGTACTTC
>TRBJ2-1|.|15|TRBV9|TRBD2
CASSVTGGAWNEQFF
TGTGCCAGCAGCGTCACCGGGGGGGCGTGGAATGAGCAGTTCTTC
>TRBJ2-1|.|14|TRBV6-5|TRBD1
CASSLGQGVNEQFF
TGTGCCAGCAGTTTAGGACAGGGGGTTAATGAGCAGTTCTTC